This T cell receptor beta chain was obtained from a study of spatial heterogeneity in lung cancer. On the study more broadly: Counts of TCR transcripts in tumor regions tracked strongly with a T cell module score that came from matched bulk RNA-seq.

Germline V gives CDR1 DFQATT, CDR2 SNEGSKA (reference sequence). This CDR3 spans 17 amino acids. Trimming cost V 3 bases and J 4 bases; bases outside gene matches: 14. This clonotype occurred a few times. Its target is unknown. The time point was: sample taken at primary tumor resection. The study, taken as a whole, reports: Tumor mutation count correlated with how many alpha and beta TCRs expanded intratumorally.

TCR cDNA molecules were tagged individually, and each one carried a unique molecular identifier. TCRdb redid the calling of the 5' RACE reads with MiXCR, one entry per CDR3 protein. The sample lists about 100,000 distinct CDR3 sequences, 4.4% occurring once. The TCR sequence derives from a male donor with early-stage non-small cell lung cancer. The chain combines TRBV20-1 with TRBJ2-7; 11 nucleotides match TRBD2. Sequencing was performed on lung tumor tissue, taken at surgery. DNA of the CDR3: TGCAGTGCTAGCTCGCAGAAACCGGGACTAGCGGTTTACGAGCAGTACTTC. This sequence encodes CSASSQKPGLAVYEQYF.